Below, one T cell receptor (beta chain) is given with its context. Its antigen is not known. The data were obtained in a study of shared clonotypes between healthy human individuals. Study observations and caveats: Across a handful of donors, naive CD4 shared roughly 5%, naive CD8 around 3.5%, memory CD4 approximately 2.5%, memory CD8 about 0.4%.

The assay ran at deep level. Clones were sequenced by immunoSEQ multiplex PCR, and TCRdb holds only the in-frame ones, with some missing. The sample yields around 510,000 clones, 95% to 97% seen once. CDR1 and CDR2 (germline): SGHRS, YFSETQ. CDR3 length: 15 residues. The ends lost 4 bases at V and 1 base at J; junction bases unmatched: 6. The specimen was naive CD4+ T cells sorted from blood. The subset: CD45RA+ positively selected. The sequence derives from a woman under 40 in good health. This chain uses TRBV5-1 with TRBJ1-1; TRBD1 matches at 8 bases. The DNA for the CDR3 is TGCGCCAGCAGCAATCCAGGACAGGGGAACACTGAAGCTTTCTTT. This encodes CASSNPGQGNTEAFF.